These 2 T cell receptor beta chains were sequenced from one sample in a study of response to subunit inactivated influenza vaccine. TCRdb recomputed calls from the RT-PCR reads with MiXCR, one row per CDR3 protein. The table shows about 520,000 distinct CDR3 sequences, with 6% to 9% occurring only once. This specimen consisted of PBMCs from blood, obtained around 25 months after vaccination. The source of these receptors is a man between 50 and 69 years old who received an inactivated influenza vaccine.

This clonotype was seen at least ten times. V gene TRBV6-5 combines with J gene TRBJ2-5; TRBD1 matches at 7 bases. Germline V gene data show CDR1 as MNHEY and CDR2 as SVGAGI. The V and J ends lost 2 bases and 4 bases, in that order; junction bases with no gene match: 13. This CDR3 has 17 amino acids. The CDR3 loop reads CASSYRPPGTVPETQYF. Here the CDR3 DNA reads TGTGCCAGCAGTTACCGACCGCCCGGGACAGTCCCAGAGACCCAGTACTTC.

This clonotype was counted a few times. The chain carries TRBV5-1 and TRBJ2-2, with D possibly called TRBD1 or TRBD2 (5 bases each). V was pared by 3 bases and J by 4 bases, with 16 bases between. This CDR3 comprises 16 residues. CDR1 and CDR2 from the germline V gene are SGHRS and YFSETQ. The CDR3: CASSSPGTSGTGELFF. In DNA, the CDR3 is TGCGCCAGCAGCTCCCCCGGGACCAGCGGCACCGGGGAGCTGTTTTTT.